One sample yielded the 5 T cell receptor beta chains listed below, sequenced in a study of T cell responses to AZD1222 COVID-19 vaccine. Method: immunoSEQ multiplex PCR; TCRdb's copy keeps in-frame clones and lacks some. The table lists around 99,000 clones, approximately 90% of them singletons. This sample comprised peripheral blood, obtained 28 days after the second AZD1222 dose. The source is an adult who received the AZD1222 COVID-19 vaccine.

The J gene is TRBJ2-1, the V gene TRBV7-9; possible D gene TRBD2, 5 bases. The CDR3 loop spans 15 amino acids. CDR1 is SEHNR and CDR2 is FQNEAQ in the germline V gene (reference sequence). The V and J ends lost 6 bases and 4 bases respectively, with 16 bases between them. CDR3 sequence (DNA): TGTGCCAGCAGAATAAGTGGGGAGCAATACAATGAGCAGTTCTTC. This sequence encodes CASRISGEQYNEQFF.

The V and J genes are TRBV19 and TRBJ2-7; D is undetermined. This CDR3 has 15 residues. The V end was cut by 7 bases, the J end by 4 bases, with 20 bases between. Germline-derived CDR1 and CDR2 are LNHDA and SQIVND (reference sequence). This chain's CDR3 is CASNRRADRSYEQYF. As DNA, the CDR3 is TGTGCCAGTAATAGAAGGGCGGACCGTTCTTACGAGCAGTACTTC.

The V call is TRBV12-3 or TRBV12-4, the J call TRBJ2-3; no clear D gene. With 0 bases removed from V and 6 bases from J, the gap between germline ends came to 7 bases. This CDR3 comprises 13 residues. This CDR3 is CASSLASLDTQYF. CDR3 DNA sequence: TGTGCCAGCAGTTTAGCGAGTCTTGATACGCAGTATTTT.

The genes are TRBV19 and TRBJ2-7; 9 positions match TRBD1. There are 15 residues in the CDR3. Trimming at V came to 5 bases and at J to 0 bases, leaving 5 bases not matched to a gene. Germline V gives CDR1 LNHDA, CDR2 SQIVND (reference sequence). CDR3 loop: CASSFRDRASYEQYF. For the CDR3, the DNA is TGTGCCAGTAGTTTCCGGGACAGGGCCTCCTACGAGCAGTACTTC. Full variable domain (remainder filled in from reference TRBV19 and TRBJ2-7): DGGITQSPKYLFRKEGQNVTLSCEQNLNHDAMYWYRQDPGQGLRLIYYSQIVNDFQKGDIAEGYSVSREKKESFPLTVTSAQKNPTAFYLCASSFRDRASYEQYFGPGTRLTVT.

In this sample, this clone turned up once. The CDR3 sequence: CASSTLGGNQPQHF. The CDR3 coding sequence is TGTGCCAGTAGTACCCTGGGGGGGAATCAGCCCCAGCATTTT. The genes are TRBV19 and TRBJ1-5; TRBD1 might be the D (5 bases). The CDR3 is 14 residues long. With 4 bases removed from V and 4 bases from J, the gap between germline ends came to 11 bases. The germline V gene encodes CDR1 LNHDA and CDR2 SQIVND (reference sequence).